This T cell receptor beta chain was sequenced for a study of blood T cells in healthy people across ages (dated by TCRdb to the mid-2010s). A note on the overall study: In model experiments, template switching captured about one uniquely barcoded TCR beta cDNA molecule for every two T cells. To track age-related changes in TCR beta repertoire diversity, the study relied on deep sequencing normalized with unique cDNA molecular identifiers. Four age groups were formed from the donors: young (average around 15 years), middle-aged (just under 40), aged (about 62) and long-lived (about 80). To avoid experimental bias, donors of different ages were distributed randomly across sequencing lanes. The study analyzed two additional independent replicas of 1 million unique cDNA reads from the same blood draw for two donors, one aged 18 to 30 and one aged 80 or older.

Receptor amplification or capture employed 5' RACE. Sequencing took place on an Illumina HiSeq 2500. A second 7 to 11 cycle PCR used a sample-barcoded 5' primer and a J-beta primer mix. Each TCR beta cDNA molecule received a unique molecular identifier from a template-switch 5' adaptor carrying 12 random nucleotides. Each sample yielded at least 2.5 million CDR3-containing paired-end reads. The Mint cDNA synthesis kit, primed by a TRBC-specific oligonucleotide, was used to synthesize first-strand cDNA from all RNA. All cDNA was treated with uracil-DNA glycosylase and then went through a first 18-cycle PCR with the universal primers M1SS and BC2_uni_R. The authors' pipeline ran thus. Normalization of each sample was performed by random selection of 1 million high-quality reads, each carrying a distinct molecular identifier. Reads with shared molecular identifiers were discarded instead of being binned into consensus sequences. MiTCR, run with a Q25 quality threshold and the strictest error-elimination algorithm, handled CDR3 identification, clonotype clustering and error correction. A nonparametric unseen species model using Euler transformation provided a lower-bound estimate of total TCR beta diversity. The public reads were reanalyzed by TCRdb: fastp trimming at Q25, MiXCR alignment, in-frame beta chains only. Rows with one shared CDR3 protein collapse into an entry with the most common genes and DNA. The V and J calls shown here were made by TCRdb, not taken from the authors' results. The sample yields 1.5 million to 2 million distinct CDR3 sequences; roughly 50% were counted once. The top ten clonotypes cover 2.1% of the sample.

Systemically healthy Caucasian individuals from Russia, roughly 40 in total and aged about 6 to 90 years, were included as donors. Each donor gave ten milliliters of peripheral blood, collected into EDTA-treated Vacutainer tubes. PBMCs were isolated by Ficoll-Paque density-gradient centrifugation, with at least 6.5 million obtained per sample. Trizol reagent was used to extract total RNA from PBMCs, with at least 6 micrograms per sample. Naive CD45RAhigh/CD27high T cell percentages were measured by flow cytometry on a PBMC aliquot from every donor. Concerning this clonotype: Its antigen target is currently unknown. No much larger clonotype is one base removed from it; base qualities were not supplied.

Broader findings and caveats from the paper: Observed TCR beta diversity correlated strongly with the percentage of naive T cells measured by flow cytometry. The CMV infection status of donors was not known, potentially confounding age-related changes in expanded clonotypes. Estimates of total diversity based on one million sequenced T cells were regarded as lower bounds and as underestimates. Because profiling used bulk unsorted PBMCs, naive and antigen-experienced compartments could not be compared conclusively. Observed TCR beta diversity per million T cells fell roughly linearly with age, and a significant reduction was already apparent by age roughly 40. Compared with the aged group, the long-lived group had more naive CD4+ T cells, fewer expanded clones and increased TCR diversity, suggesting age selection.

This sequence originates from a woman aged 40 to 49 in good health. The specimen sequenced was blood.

The bases read TGTGCCAGCAGTGAAGCGGGACACAATGAGCAGTTCTTC. It translates to CASSEAGHNEQFF. The chain couples TRBV2 to TRBJ2-1; the D gene is perhaps TRBD1 or TRBD2, as each covers 5 bases. The germline V gene yields SNHLY for CDR1 and FYNNEI for CDR2. Trimming at the junction amounts to 0 bases on V and 5 bases on J, and the germline ends lie 5 bases apart. Reading from cysteine to phenylalanine, the CDR3 counts 13 amino acids. Only the CDR3 portion is preserved as DNA: 39 bases, with reading frame beginning at the first base.